The rows below give T cell receptor beta chains drawn from one sample of a study of T cell repertoires in cytomegalovirus infection. In TCRdb, the reads were re-called with MiXCR into one record per CDR3 protein. The sample comprises about 190,000 distinct CDR3 sequences, under 30% of which are singletons, and approximately 30% rests with the top ten. Sequencing input: PBMCs. The receptors originated from a human donor in good health (CMV status not recorded). Some clones in this sample may be carry-over from other donors' samples. The CDR3 runs from the conserved cysteine through the conserved F or W. A D gene is named only where the DNA matches it firmly. For some rows the clone size is stated as once, few or many, or as a class when expanded; others skip it.

clone_size d_call j_call v_call cdr3_aa cdr3_nt
- TRBD2 TRBJ2-2 TRBV2 CAIPGLAGELFF TGTGCCATACCGGGACTAGCGGGGGAGCTGTTTTTT
many TRBD1 TRBJ1-2 TRBV7-9 CASSLAGGGVYGYTF TGTGCCAGCAGCTTAGCAGGGGGCGGCGTCTATGGCTACACCTTC
few - TRBJ1-6 TRBV11-2 CASSFSDGYNSPLHF TGTGCCAGCAGCTTTTCAGACGGATATAATTCACCCCTCCACTTT
few TRBD1 TRBJ1-6 TRBV11-2 CASSLGTGSRSYNSPLHF TGTGCCAGCAGCCTCGGGACAGGGTCTAGGTCCTATAATTCACCCCTCCACTTT
- TRBD2 TRBJ2-7 TRBV10-3 CAISGGGSYEQYF TGTGCCATCTCTGGCGGGGGATCCTACGAGCAGTACTTC
many TRBD1 TRBJ1-1 TRBV7-8 CASSPGDRIHTEAFF TGTGCCAGCAGCCCCGGGGACAGGATTCACACTGAAGCTTTCTTT
- TRBD1 TRBJ2-5 TRBV13 CASSLSGQGSYQETQYF TGTGCCAGCAGCTTATCGGGACAGGGGTCGTACCAAGAGACCCAGTACTTC
- - TRBJ2-6 TRBV2 CASRQGRGANVLTF TGTGCCAGCAGGCAGGGGCGTGGGGCCAACGTCCTGACTTTC
- TRBD1 TRBJ2-3 TRBV11-3 CASSLGLTGTDTQYF TGTGCCAGCAGCTTAGGCCTGACAGGGACAGATACGCAGTATTTT
few TRBD1 TRBJ2-7 TRBV4-1 CASSLWTGPTSASYEQYF TGCGCCAGCAGCCTCTGGACAGGTCCGACGTCGGCCTCCTACGAGCAGTACTTC
- TRBD2 TRBJ2-3 TRBV7-2 CASSQGSSGGYTDTQYF TGTGCCAGCAGCCAGGGATCTAGCGGGGGATACACAGATACGCAGTATTTT
many - TRBJ2-1 TRBV7-8 CASSLEGGGQIF TGTGCCAGCAGCTTAGAGGGGGGGGGCCAAATCTTC
- TRBD1 TRBJ2-1 TRBV7-2 CASSRDRENEQFF TGTGCCAGCAGTCGGGACAGGGAGAATGAGCAGTTCTTC
- - TRBJ2-1 TRBV19 CASSIERDAGIYNEQFF TGTGCCAGTAGTATAGAAAGGGACGCCGGAATCTACAATGAGCAGTTCTTC
once - TRBJ1-4 TRBV5-5 CATSVFSGSTNEKLFF TGTGCCACCAGCGTGTTTTCAGGGTCGACTAATGAAAAACTGTTTTTT
once TRBD1 TRBJ1-2 TRBV29-1 CSVLQGEDGYTF TGCAGCGTCTTACAGGGGGAAGATGGCTACACCTTC